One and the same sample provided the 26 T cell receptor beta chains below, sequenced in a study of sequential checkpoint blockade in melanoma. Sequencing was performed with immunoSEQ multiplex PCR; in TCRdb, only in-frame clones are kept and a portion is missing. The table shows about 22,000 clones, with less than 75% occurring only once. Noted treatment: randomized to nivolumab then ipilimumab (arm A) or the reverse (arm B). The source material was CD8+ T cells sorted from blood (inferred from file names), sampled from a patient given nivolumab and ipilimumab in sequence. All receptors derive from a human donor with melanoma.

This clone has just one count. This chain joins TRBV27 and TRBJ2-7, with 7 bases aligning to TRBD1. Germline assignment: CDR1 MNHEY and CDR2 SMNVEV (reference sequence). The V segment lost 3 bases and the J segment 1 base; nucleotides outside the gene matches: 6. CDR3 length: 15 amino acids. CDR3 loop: CASSFRTGVSYEQYF. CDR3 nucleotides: TGTGCCAGCAGTTTCCGGACAGGCGTTTCCTACGAGCAGTACTTC.

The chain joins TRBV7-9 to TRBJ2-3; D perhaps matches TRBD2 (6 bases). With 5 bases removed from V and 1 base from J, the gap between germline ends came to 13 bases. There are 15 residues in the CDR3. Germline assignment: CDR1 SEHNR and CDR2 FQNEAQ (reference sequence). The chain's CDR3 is CASSPKGGGTDTQYF. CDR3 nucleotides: TGTGCCAGCAGCCCGAAGGGAGGCGGCACAGATACGCAGTATTTT.

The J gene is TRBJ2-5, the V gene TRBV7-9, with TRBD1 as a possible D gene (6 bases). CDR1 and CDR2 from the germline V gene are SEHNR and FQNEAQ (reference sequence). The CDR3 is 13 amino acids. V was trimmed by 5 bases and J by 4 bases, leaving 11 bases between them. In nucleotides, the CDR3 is TGTGCCAGCAGCCCGGCAGGGGTAGAGACCCAGTACTTC. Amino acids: CASSPAGVETQYF. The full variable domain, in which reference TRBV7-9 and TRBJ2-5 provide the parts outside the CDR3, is DTGVSQNPRHKITKRGQNVTFRCDPISEHNRLYWYRQTLGQGPEFLTYFQNEAQLEKSRLLSDRFSAERPKGSFSTLEIQRTEQGDSAMYLCASSPAGVETQYFGPGTRLLVL.

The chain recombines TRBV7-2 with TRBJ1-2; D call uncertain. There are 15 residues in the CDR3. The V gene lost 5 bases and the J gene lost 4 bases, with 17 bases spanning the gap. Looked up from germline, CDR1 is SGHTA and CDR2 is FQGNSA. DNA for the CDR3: TGTGCCAGCAGCCCGGACGGACTAGCCCTCTATGGCTACACCTTC. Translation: CASSPDGLALYGYTF.

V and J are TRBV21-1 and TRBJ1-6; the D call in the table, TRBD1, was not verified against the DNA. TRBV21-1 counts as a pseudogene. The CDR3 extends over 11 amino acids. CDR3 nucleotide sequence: TGTGCCAGCACCCTTAGGGGACCCCTCCACTTT. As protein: CASTLRGPLHF.

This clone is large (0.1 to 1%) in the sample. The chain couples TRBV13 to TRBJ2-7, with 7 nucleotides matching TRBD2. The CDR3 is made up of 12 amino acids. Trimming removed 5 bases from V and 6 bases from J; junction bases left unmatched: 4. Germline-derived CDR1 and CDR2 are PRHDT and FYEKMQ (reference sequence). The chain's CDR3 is CASSRTGGEQYF. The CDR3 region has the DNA TGTGCCAGCAGCCGGACGGGGGGCGAGCAGTACTTC.

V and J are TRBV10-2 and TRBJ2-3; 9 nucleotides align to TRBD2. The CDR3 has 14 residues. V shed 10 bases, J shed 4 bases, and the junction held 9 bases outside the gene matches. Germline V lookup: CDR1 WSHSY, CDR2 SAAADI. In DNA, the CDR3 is TGCGCCAACTCAGCGGGGGGCGATGCAGATACGCAGTATTTT. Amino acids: CANSAGGDADTQYF.

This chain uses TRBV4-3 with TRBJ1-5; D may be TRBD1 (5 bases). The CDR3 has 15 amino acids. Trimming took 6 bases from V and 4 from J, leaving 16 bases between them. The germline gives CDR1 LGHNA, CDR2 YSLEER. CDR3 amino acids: CASRSTGGGNQPQHF. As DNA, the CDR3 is TGCGCCAGCAGGTCGACGGGGGGTGGAAATCAGCCCCAGCATTTT.

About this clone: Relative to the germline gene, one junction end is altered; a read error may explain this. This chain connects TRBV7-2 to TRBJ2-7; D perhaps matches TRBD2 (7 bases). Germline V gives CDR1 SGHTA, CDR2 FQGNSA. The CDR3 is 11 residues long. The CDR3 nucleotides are TGTGCCAGCACTGGGGGCGGGGGCCCCCTCTTC. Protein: CASTGGGGPLF.

The CDR3 is CASSLEKHTQYF. The CDR3 nucleotides are TGTGCCAGCAGCTTAGAAAAGCATACGCAGTATTTT. The genes are TRBV5-4 and TRBJ2-3; D unresolved. Germline CDR1 is SGHNT and CDR2 is YYREEE (reference sequence). V was trimmed by 2 bases and J by 7 bases, leaving 8 bases between them. The CDR3 extends over 12 amino acids.

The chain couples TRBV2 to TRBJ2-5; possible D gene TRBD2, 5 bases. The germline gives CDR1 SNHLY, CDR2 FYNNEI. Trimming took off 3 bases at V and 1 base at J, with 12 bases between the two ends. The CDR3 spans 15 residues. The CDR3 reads CASSDPEEAQETQYF. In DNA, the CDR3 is TGTGCCAGCAGTGACCCGGAGGAAGCCCAAGAGACCCAGTACTTC.

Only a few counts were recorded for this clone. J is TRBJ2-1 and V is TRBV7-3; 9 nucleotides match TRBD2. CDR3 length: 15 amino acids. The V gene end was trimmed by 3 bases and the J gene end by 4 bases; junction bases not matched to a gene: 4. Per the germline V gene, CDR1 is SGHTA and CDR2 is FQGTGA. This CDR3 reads CASSFGAGGYNEQFF. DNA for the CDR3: TGTGCCAGCAGCTTCGGAGCGGGGGGATACAATGAGCAGTTCTTC.

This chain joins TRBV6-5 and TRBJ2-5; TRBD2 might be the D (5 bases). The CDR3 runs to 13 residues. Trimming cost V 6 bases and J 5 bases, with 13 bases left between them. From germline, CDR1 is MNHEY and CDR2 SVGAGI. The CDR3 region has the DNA TGTGCCAGCAGCCCCGGGGATTGGGAGACCCAGTACTTC. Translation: CASSPGDWETQYF.

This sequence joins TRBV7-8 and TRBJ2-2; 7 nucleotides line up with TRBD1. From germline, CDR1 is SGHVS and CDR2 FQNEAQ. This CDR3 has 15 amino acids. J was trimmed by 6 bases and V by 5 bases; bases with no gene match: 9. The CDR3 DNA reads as TGTGCCAGCAGCCCAGGGACAGCCTTCGCCGGGGAGCTGTTTTTT. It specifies CASSPGTAFAGELFF.

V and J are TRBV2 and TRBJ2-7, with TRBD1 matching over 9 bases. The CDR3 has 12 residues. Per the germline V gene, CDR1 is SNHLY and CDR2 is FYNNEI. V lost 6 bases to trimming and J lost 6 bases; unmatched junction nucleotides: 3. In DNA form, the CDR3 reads TGTGCCAGCAGGGGACAGGGACGCGAGCAGTACTTC. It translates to CASRGQGREQYF.

CDR3 nucleotide sequence: TGTGCCAGCAGCTGGACAGGCGGAGAGACCCAGTACTTC. It yields the protein CASSWTGGETQYF. V gene TRBV7-9 combines with J gene TRBJ2-5; TRBD1 aligns across 7 bases. Looked up from germline, CDR1 is SEHNR and CDR2 is FQNEAQ (reference sequence). The CDR3 totals 13 residues. Trimming at V came to 4 bases and at J to 4 bases, leaving 3 bases not matched to a gene.

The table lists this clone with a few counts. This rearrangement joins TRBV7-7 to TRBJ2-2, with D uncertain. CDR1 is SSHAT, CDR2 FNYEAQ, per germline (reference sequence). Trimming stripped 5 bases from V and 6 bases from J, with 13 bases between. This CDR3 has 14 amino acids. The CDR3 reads CASSPRPGSGELFF. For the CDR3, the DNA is TGTGCCAGCAGCCCAAGGCCAGGCTCCGGGGAGCTGTTTTTT.

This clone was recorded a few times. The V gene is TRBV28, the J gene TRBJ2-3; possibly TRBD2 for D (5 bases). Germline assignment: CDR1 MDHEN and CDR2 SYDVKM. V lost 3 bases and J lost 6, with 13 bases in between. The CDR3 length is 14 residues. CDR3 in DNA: TGTGCCAGCAGTTTGTCCGCGGGTTGGGATACGCAGTATTTT. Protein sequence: CASSLSAGWDTQYF.

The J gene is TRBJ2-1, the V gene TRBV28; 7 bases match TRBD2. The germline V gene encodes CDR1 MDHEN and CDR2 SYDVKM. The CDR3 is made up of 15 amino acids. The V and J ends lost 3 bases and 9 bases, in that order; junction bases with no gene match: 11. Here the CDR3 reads CASSLSWVGEGEQFF. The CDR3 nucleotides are TGTGCCAGCAGTTTGAGTTGGGTGGGGGAGGGTGAGCAGTTCTTC.

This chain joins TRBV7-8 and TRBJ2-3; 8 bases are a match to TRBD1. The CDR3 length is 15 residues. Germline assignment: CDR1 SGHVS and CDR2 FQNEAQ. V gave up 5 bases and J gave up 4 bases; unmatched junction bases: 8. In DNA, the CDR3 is TGTGCCAGCAGCGCCGGGACAGGATACTCAGATACGCAGTATTTT. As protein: CASSAGTGYSDTQYF.

The CDR3 region is CASAPGTAHQGNEKLFF. Written as DNA, the CDR3 is TGTGCTAGTGCCCCCGGGACAGCCCATCAGGGTAATGAAAAACTGTTTTTT. The V call is TRBV12-5, the J call TRBJ1-4; TRBD1 matches 7 bases. The CDR3 length is 17 residues. J lost 4 bases, V lost 7 bases, and 15 bases had no gene match. CDR1 and CDR2 (germline): LGHNT, FRNRAP. The whole variable domain, filled in from reference TRBV12-5 and TRBJ1-4, reads DARVTQTPRHKVTEMGQEVTMRCQPILGHNTVFWYRQTMMQGLELLAYFRNRAPLDDSGMPKDRFSAEMPDATLATLKIQPSEPRDSAVYFCASAPGTAHQGNEKLFFGSGTQLSVL.

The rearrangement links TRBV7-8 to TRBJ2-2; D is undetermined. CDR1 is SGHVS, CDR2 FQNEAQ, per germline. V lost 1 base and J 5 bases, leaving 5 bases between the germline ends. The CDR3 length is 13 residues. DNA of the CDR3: TGTGCCAGCAGCTTAGGTATAACCGGGGAGCTGTTTTTT. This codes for CASSLGITGELFF.

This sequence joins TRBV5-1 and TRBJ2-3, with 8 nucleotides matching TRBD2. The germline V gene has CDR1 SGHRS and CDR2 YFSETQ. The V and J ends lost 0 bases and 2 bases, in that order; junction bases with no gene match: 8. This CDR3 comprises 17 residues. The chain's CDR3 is CASSLGSGSGVTDTQYF. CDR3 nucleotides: TGCGCCAGCAGCTTGGGTTCAGGTAGCGGGGTCACAGATACGCAGTATTTT.

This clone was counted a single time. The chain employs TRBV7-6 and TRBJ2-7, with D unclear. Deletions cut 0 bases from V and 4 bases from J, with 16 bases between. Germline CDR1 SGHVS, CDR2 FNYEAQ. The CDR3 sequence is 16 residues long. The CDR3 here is CASSLALAGAHYEQYF. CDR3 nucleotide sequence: TGTGCCAGCAGCTTAGCGTTGGCAGGTGCCCATTACGAGCAGTACTTC.

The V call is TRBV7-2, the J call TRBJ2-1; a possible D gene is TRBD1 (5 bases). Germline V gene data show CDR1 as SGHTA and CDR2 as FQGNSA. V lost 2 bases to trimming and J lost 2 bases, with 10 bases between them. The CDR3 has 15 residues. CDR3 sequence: CASSLWGRTYNEQFF. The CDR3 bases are TGTGCCAGCAGCTTATGGGGCAGAACCTACAATGAGCAGTTCTTC. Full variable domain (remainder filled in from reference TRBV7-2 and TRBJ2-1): GAGVSQSPSNKVTEKGKDVELRCDPISGHTALYWYRQSLGQGLEFLIYFQGNSAPDKSGLPSDRFSAERTGGSVSTLTIQRTQQEDSAVYLCASSLWGRTYNEQFFGPGTRLTVL.

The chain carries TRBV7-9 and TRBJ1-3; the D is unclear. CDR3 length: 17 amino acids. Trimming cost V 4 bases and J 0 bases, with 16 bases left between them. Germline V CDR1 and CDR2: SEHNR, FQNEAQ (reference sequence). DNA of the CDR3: TGTGCCAGCAGCTGGCCTAAGCAGGCGAGCTCTGGAAACACCATATATTTT. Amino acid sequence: CASSWPKQASSGNTIYF. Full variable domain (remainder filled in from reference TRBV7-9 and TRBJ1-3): DTGVSQNPRHKITKRGQNVTFRCDPISEHNRLYWYRQTLGQGPEFLTYFQNEAQLEKSRLLSDRFSAERPKGSFSTLEIQRTEQGDSAMYLCASSWPKQASSGNTIYFGEGSWLTVV.